These T cell receptor beta chains were read from a single sample in a study of shared clonotypes between healthy human individuals. Assay used: immunoSEQ multiplex PCR; TCRdb lists only in-frame clones, some missing. The sample consists of hundreds of thousands of clones, roughly 95% of them appearing once. Sequencing was done on a sample of naive CD8+ T cells sorted from blood. The receptor set was obtained from a woman aged 25-40 years in good health. The CDR3 runs from the conserved cysteine through the conserved F or W. D genes are given only for firm matches.

v_call	j_call	d_call	cdr3_nt	cdr3_aa
TRBV5-6	TRBJ2-1	-	TGTGCCAGCAGCGCGCTTTCCGAGGAGAGCTCCTACAATGAGCAGTTCTTC	CASSALSEESSYNEQFF
TRBV7-9	TRBJ1-1	-	TGTGCCAGCAGCTCCTCAGGTGAAGCTTTCTTT	CASSSSGEAFF
TRBV28	TRBJ1-3	-	TGTGCCAGTTGCTGCGGGACAATAGACAGTGGAAACACCATATATTTT	CASCCGTIDSGNTIYF
TRBV7-9	TRBJ1-3	TRBD1	TGTGCCAGCAGCTTAGGACAGGGGGTTCACACCATATATTTT	CASSLGQGVHTIYF
TRBV30	TRBJ2-7	-	TGTGCCTGGAGTCCGGGGACCGGCTCCTACGAGCAGTACTTC	CAWSPGTGSYEQYF
TRBV5-4	TRBJ2-1	TRBD2	TGTGCCAGCAGCGGTGGGGAGGGAGAGGGAAAGCAGTTCTTC	CASSGGEGEGKQFF
TRBV6-5	TRBJ2-3	-	TGTGCCACGTCAGGGGTTCTCACAGATACGCAGTATTTT	CATSGVLTDTQYF
TRBV5-6	TRBJ2-7	-	TGTGCCAGCAGCTACACAGATTACGAGCAGTACTTC	CASSYTDYEQYF
TRBV5-8	TRBJ2-7	-	TGTGCCAGCAGCTTGCCAGACACCTCCTACGAGCAGTACTTC	CASSLPDTSYEQYF
TRBV5-4	TRBJ2-3	-	TGTGCCAGCAGCTTGGACTATTCAGATACGCAGTATTTT	CASSLDYSDTQYF
TRBV4-1	TRBJ2-5	-	TGCGCCAGCAGCCCTTACGGACAGCAAGAGACCCAGTACTTC	CASSPYGQQETQYF
TRBV28	TRBJ1-5	-	TGTGCCAGCATGAGCAATCAGCCCCAGCATTTT	CASMSNQPQHF
TRBV10-2	TRBJ2-2	-	TGCGCCAGCAGTGAGGTTACTCCCGGGGAGCTGTTTTTT	CASSEVTPGELFF